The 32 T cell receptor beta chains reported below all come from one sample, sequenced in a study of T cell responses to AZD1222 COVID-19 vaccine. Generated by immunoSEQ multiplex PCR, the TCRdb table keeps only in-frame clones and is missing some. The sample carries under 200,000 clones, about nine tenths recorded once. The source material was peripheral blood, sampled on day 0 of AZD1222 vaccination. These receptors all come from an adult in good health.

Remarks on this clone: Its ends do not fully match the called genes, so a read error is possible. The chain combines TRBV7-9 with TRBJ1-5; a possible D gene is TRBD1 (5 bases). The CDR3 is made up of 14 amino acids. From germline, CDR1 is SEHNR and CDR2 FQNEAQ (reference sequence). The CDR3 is CASSLGQSNQPQHF. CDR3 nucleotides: TGTGCCAGCAGCTTAGGACAGAGCAATCAACCCCAGCATTTT.

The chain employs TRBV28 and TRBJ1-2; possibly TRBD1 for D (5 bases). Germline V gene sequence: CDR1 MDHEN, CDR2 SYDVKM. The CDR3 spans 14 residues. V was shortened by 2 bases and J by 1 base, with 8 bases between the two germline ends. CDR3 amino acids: CASSLIGVNYGYTF. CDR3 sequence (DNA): TGTGCCAGCAGTTTAATAGGGGTTAACTATGGCTACACCTTC.

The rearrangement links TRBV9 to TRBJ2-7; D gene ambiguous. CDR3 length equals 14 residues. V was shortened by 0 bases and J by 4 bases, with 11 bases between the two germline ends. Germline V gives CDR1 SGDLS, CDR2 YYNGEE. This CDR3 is CASSVGGSDYEQYF. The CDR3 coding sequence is TGTGCCAGCAGCGTAGGGGGAAGTGATTACGAGCAGTACTTC.

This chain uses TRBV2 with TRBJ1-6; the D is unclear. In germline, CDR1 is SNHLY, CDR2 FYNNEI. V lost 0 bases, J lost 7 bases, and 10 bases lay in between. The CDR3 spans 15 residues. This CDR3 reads CASSEAGRLNSPLHF. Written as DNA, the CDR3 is TGTGCCAGCAGTGAAGCCGGACGGCTAAATTCACCCCTCCACTTT. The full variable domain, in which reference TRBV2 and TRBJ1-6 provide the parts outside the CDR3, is EPEVTQTPSHQVTQMGQEVILRCVPISNHLYFYWYRQILGQKVEFLVSFYNNEISEKSEIFDDQFSVERPDGSNFTLKIRSTKLEDSAMYFCASSEAGRLNSPLHFGNGTRLTVT.

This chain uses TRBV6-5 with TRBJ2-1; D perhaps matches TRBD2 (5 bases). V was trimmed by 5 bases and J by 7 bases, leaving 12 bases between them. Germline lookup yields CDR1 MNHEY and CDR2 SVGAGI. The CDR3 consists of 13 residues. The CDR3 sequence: CASSREGSNEQFF. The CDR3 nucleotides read TGTGCCAGCAGTCGAGAGGGTTCGAATGAGCAGTTCTTC.

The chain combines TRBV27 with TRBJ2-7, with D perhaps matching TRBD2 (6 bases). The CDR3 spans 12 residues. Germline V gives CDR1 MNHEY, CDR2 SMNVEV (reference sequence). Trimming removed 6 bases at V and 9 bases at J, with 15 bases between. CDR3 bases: TGTGCCAGCAGCAACACTTGGGGAGGGCAGTACTTC. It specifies CASSNTWGGQYF.

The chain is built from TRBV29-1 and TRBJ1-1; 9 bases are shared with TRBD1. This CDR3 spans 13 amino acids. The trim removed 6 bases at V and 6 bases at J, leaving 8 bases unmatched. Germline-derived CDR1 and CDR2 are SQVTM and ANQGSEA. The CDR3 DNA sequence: TGCAGCGTGGCGGACAGGGGTCGGGCTGAAGCTTTCTTT. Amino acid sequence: CSVADRGRAEAFF.

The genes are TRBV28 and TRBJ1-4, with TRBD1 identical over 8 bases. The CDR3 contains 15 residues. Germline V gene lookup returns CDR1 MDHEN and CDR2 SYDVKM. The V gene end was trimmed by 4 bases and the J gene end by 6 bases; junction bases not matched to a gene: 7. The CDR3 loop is CASSSHADRDEKLFF. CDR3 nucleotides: TGTGCCAGCAGTTCCCATGCGGACAGGGATGAAAAACTGTTTTTT.

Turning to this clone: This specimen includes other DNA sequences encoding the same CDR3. The CDR3, as DNA: TGTGCCAGCAGTTACAATCGGGGCACTGAAGCTTTCTTT. Translating it yields CASSYNRGTEAFF. The chain combines TRBV6-5 with TRBJ1-1, with D unresolved. V lost 2 bases, J lost 4 bases, and 8 bases lay in between. Germline assignment: CDR1 MNHEY and CDR2 SVGAGI. The CDR3 totals 13 residues.

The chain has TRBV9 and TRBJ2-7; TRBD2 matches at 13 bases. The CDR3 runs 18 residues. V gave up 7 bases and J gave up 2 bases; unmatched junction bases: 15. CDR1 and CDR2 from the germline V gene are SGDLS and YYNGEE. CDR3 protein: CASGTRLAGGRRPYEQYF. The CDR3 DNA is TGTGCCAGCGGGACCCGACTAGCGGGAGGCCGTCGACCCTACGAGCAGTACTTC.

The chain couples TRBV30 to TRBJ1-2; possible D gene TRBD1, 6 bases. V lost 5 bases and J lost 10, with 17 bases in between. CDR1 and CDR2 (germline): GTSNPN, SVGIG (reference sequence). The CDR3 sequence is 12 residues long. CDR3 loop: CAWEPDRGSYTF. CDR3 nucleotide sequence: TGTGCCTGGGAACCGGACAGAGGGTCCTACACCTTC. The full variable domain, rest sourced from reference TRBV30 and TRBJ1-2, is SQTIHQWPATLVQPVGSPLSLECTVEGTSNPNLYWYRQAAGRGLQLLFYSVGIGQISSEVPQNLSASRPQDRQFILSSKKLLLSDSGFYLCAWEPDRGSYTFGSGTRLTVV.

The CDR3 region has the DNA TGTGCCAGCAGCTTAGATAGGGGGCGTAACTATGGCTACACCTTC. Protein: CASSLDRGRNYGYTF. The rearrangement uses TRBV7-2 and TRBJ1-2, with 7 bases fitting TRBD1. V lost 1 base and J lost 1; bases outside the gene matches: 3. CDR3 length: 15 residues. In germline, CDR1 is SGHTA, CDR2 FQGNSA.

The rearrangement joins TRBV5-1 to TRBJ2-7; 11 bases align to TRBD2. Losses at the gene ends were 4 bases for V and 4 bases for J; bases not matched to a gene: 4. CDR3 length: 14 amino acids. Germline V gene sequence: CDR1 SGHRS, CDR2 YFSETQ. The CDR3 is CASSVAGGPYEQYF. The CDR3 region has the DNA TGCGCCAGCAGCGTAGCGGGAGGGCCTTACGAGCAGTACTTC.

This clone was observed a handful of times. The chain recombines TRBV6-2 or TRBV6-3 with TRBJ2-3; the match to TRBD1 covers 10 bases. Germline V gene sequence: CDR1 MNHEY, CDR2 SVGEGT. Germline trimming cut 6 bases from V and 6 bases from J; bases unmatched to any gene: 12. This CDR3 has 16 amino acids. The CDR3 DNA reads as TGTGCCAGCAGCGCCCGGGACAGGGGATTCGGGGATACGCAGTATTTT. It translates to CASSARDRGFGDTQYF.

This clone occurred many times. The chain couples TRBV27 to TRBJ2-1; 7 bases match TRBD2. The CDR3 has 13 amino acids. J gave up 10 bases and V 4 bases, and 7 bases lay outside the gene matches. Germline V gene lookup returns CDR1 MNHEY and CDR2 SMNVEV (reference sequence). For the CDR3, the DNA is TGTGCCAGCAGTTCAGGTTTGGGGGGGGAGCAGTTCTTC. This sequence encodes CASSSGLGGEQFF.

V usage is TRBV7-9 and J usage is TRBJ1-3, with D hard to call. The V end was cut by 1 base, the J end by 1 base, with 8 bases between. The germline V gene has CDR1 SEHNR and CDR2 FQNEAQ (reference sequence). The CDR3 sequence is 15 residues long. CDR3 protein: CASSLGRASGNTIYF. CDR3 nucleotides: TGTGCCAGCAGCTTAGGGCGGGCTTCTGGAAACACCATATATTTT. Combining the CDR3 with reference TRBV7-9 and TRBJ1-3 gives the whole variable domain DTGVSQNPRHKITKRGQNVTFRCDPISEHNRLYWYRQTLGQGPEFLTYFQNEAQLEKSRLLSDRFSAERPKGSFSTLEIQRTEQGDSAMYLCASSLGRASGNTIYFGEGSWLTVV.

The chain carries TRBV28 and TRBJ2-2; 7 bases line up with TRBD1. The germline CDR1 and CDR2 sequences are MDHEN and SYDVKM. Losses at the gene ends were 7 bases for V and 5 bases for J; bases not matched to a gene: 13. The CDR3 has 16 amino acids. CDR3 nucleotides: TGTGCCAGCACCCAGGCCAGACAGGGTCGTACCGGGGAGCTGTTTTTT. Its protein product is CASTQARQGRTGELFF.

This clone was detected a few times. The CDR3 loop reads CASRLGGNTEAFF. The CDR3 coding sequence is TGTGCCAGCAGACTTGGGGGGAACACTGAAGCTTTCTTT. The rearrangement joins TRBV5-4 to TRBJ1-1; TRBD1 is a possible D gene (5 bases). Trimming removed 5 bases at V and 1 base at J, with 9 bases between. The CDR3 totals 13 residues. Germline V CDR1 and CDR2: SGHNT, YYREEE (reference sequence).

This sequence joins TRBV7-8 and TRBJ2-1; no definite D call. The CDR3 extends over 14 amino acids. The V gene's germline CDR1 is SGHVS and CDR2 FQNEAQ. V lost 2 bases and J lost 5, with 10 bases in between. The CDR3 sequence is CASSLIRGDNEQFF. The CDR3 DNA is TGTGCCAGCAGCTTAATCCGTGGGGACAATGAGCAGTTCTTC.

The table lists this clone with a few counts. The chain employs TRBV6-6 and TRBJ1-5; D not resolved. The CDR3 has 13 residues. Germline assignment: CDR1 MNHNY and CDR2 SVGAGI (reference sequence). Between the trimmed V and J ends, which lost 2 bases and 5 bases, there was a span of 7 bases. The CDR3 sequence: CASSYDGYQPQHF. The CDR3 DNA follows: TGTGCCAGCAGTTACGACGGATATCAGCCCCAGCATTTT.

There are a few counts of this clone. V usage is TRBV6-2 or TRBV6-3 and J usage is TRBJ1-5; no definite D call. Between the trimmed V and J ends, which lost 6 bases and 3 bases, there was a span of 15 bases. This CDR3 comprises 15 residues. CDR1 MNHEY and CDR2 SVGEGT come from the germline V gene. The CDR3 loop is CASSLGRRNNQPQHF. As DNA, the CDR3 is TGTGCCAGCAGCCTCGGGCGAAGGAACAATCAGCCCCAGCATTTT.

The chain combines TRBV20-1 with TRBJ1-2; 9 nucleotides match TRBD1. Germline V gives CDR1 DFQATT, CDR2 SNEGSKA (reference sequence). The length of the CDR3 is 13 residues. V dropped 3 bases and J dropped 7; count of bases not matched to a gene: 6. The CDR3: CSASGGTGFGYTF. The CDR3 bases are TGCAGTGCTAGTGGCGGGACAGGGTTTGGCTACACCTTC.

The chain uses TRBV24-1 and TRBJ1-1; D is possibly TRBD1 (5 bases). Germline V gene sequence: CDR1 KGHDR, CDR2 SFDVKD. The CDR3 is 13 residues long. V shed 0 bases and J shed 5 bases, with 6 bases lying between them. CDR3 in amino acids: CATSDLWGTEAFF. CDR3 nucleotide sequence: TGTGCCACCAGTGATTTGTGGGGGACTGAAGCTTTCTTT.

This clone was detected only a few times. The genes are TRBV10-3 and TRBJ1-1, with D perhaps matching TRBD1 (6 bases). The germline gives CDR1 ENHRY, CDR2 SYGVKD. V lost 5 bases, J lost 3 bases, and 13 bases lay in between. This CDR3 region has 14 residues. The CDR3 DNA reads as TGTGCCATCAGTCTGGGGGGCGAGGACACTGAAGCTTTCTTT. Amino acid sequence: CAISLGGEDTEAFF.

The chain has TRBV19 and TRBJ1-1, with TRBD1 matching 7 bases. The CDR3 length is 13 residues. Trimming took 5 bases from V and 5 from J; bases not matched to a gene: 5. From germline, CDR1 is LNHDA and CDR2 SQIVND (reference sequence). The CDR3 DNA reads TGTGCCAGTAGTCTATCCAGGGGGACTGAAGCTTTCTTT. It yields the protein CASSLSRGTEAFF.

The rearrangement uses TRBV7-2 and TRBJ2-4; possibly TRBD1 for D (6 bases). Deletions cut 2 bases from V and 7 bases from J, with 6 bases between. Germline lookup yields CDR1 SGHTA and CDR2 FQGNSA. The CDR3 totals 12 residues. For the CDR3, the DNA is TGTGCCAGCAGCTTACAGGGGAACATTCAGTACTTC. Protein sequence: CASSLQGNIQYF.

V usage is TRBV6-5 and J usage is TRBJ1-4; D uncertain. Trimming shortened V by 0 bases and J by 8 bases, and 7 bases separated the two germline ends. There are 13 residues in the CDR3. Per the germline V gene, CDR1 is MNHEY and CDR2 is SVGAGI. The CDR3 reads CASSYSIVEKLFF. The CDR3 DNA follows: TGTGCCAGCAGTTACTCGATAGTAGAAAAACTGTTTTTT.

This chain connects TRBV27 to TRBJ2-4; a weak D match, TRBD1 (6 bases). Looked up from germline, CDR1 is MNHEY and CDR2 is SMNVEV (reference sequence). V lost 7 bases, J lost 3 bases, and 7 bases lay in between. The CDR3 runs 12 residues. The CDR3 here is CASKGDKNIQYF. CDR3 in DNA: TGTGCCAGCAAGGGGGACAAAAACATTCAGTACTTC.

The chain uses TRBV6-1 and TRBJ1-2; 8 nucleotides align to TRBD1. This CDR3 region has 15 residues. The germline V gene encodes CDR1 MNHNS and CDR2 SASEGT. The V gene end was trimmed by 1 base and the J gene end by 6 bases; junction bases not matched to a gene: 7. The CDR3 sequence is CASSEGTGYTHGYTF. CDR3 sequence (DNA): TGTGCCAGCAGTGAAGGGACAGGGTATACGCATGGCTACACCTTC.

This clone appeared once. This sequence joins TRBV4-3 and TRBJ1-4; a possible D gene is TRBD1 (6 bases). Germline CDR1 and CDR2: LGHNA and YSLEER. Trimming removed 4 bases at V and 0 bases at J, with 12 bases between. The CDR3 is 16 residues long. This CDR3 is CASSPHRAPTNEKLFF. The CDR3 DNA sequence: TGCGCCAGCAGCCCCCACAGGGCTCCAACTAATGAAAAACTGTTTTTT.

CDR3 DNA: TGCAGCGTGAGGACCCCGGGACAGGGCGACTTGCGGGGCTACACCTTC. Protein sequence: CSVRTPGQGDLRGYTF. The chain couples TRBV29-1 to TRBJ1-2; 9 bases are a match to TRBD1. Germline values: CDR1 SQVTM, CDR2 ANQGSEA. V gave up 6 bases and J gave up 8 bases; unmatched junction bases: 19. The CDR3 is made up of 16 amino acids.

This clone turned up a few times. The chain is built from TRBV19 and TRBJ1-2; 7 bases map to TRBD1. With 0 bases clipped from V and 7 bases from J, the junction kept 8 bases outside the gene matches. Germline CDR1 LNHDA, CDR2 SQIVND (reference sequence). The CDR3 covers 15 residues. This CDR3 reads CASSIDQGEDGGYTF. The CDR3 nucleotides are TGTGCCAGTAGTATAGATCAGGGGGAGGATGGTGGCTACACCTTC.